Shown below are 15 T cell receptor beta chains from a single sample sequenced in a study of identical twins. Using its own MiXCR run on the 5' RACE reads, TCRdb lists one record per CDR3 protein. The sample lists 450,000 to 600,000 distinct CDR3 sequences, about a fifth seen once, with 0.45% to 0.5% in the top ten. The data were also submitted as part of a second study, on yellow fever vaccine responses in identical twins.

Sequences were obtained from CD4+ T cells sorted from blood. The receptor source for this set is a woman in her late teens or twenties in good health.

Only a few counts were recorded for this clonotype. CDR3 sequence (DNA): TGTGCCACCAGCAGAGATGCGGGGGGCTGGGAGACCCAGTACTTC. It codes for CATSRDAGGWETQYF. The V call is TRBV15, the J call TRBJ2-5, with 8 bases matching TRBD2. Germline-derived CDR1 and CDR2 are LNHNV and YYDKDF (reference sequence). This CDR3 region has 15 residues. V dropped 0 bases and J dropped 5; count of bases not matched to a gene: 5.

V usage is TRBV10-1 and J usage is TRBJ2-7; no clear D. The germline V gene has CDR1 WNHNN and CDR2 SYGVQD (reference sequence). The CDR3 runs 13 residues. The V and J ends lost 3 bases and 7 bases respectively, with 13 bases between them. The chain's CDR3 is CASSDPPADEQYF. CDR3 DNA: TGCGCCAGCAGTGACCCCCCCGCAGATGAGCAGTACTTC.

This clonotype occurred many times. This sequence joins TRBV20-1 and TRBJ2-1, with D unclear. Germline lookup yields CDR1 DFQATT and CDR2 SNEGSKA (reference sequence). The CDR3 has 15 amino acids. Deletions cut 3 bases from V and 5 bases from J, with 17 bases between. CDR3 loop: CSASIAVSFHNEQFF. The CDR3 region has the DNA TGCAGTGCTAGTATAGCAGTATCATTCCACAATGAGCAGTTCTTC.

This clonotype was picked up a small number of times. The chain uses TRBV5-1 and TRBJ2-5, with TRBD1 matching over 8 bases. The CDR3 runs to 15 residues. J gave up 1 base and V 3 bases, and 5 bases lay outside the gene matches. Germline V gene lookup returns CDR1 SGHRS and CDR2 YFSETQ. CDR3 region: CASSSRQGRQETQYF. In DNA, the CDR3 is TGCGCCAGCAGCTCACGACAGGGGCGCCAAGAGACCCAGTACTTC. Variable domain in full (rest from reference TRBV5-1 and TRBJ2-5): KAGVTQTPRYLIKTRGQQVTLSCSPISGHRSVSWYQQTPGQGLQFLFEYFSETQRNKGNFPGRFSGRQFSNSRSEMNVSTLELGDSALYLCASSSRQGRQETQYFGPGTRLLVL.

The chain has TRBV20-1 and TRBJ2-3; 11 nucleotides match TRBD2. Per germline, CDR1 DFQATT and CDR2 SNEGSKA (reference sequence). The CDR3 sequence is 14 residues long. Trimming at V came to 5 bases and at J to 1 base, leaving 2 bases not matched to a gene. CDR3 sequence reads: CSAGGLAGTDTQYF. DNA of the CDR3: TGCAGTGCTGGGGGACTAGCGGGCACAGATACGCAGTATTTT.

This clonotype appeared many times. The rearrangement uses TRBV5-1 and TRBJ1-2, with 8 bases fitting TRBD1. Germline values: CDR1 SGHRS, CDR2 YFSETQ. The CDR3 extends over 15 amino acids. Unmatched junction bases numbered 14, after V lost 6 bases and J lost 7 bases. This chain's CDR3 is CASNSQGAPLGGYTF. In DNA form, the CDR3 reads TGCGCCAGCAACTCCCAGGGGGCGCCTCTCGGTGGCTACACCTTC.

This clonotype was seen a handful of times. The V call is TRBV12-3 or TRBV12-4, the J call TRBJ1-6, with 9 bases identical to TRBD1. The CDR3 totals 15 residues. V gave up 5 bases and J gave up 9 bases; unmatched junction bases: 8. Written as DNA, the CDR3 is TGTGCCAGCAGTCCTCCGACAGGGGGTCCTTCACCCCTCCACTTT. Protein: CASSPPTGGPSPLHF.

The CDR3, as DNA: TGCACCAGCAGCCAACGGGTTCCGGGCTACACCTTC. Translating gives CTSSQRVPGYTF. This sequence joins TRBV1 and TRBJ1-2. TRBV1 has pseudogene status. This CDR3 spans 12 amino acids.

The rearrangement joins TRBV12-3 or TRBV12-4 to TRBJ2-7; D possibly corresponds to TRBD2 (5 bases). Between the trimmed V and J ends, which lost 5 bases and 3 bases, there was a span of 8 bases. CDR3 length equals 12 residues. The CDR3 protein is CASSSGYYEQYF. The CDR3 coding sequence is TGTGCCAGCAGTAGCGGATACTACGAGCAGTACTTC.

This sequence joins TRBV19 and TRBJ2-1, with TRBD1 matching over 7 bases. This CDR3 has 16 residues. V lost 6 bases, J lost 0 bases, and 8 bases stayed unmatched. Germline-derived CDR1 and CDR2 are LNHDA and SQIVND (reference sequence). This CDR3 is CASRPQGTTSYNEQFF. The DNA for the CDR3 is TGTGCCAGTAGACCACAGGGGACCACCTCCTACAATGAGCAGTTCTTC.

The chain employs TRBV10-1 and TRBJ2-7; 9 bases match TRBD1. This CDR3 comprises 15 residues. V lost 6 bases and J lost 5; bases outside the gene matches: 11. CDR1 WNHNN and CDR2 SYGVQD come from the germline V gene (reference sequence). The CDR3 loop is CASRSPGQGINEQYV. DNA for the CDR3: TGCGCCAGCAGGAGCCCGGGACAGGGAATTAACGAGCAGTACGTC.

This clonotype was recorded a few times. The chain is built from TRBV7-6 and TRBJ2-1; TRBD2 is a possible D gene (5 bases). The germline V gene encodes CDR1 SGHVS and CDR2 FNYEAQ. The V and J ends lost 4 bases and 5 bases respectively, with 24 bases between them. This CDR3 is built from 18 residues. The CDR3 DNA sequence: TGTGCCAGCAGCTCCCGCCCTAAAGAGAGGGATAATAACAATGAGCAGTTCTTC. Its translation is CASSSRPKERDNNNEQFF. Complete variable domain (other parts from reference TRBV7-6 and TRBJ2-1): GAGVSQSPRYKVTKRGQDVALRCDPISGHVSLYWYRQALGQGPEFLTYFNYEAQQDKSGLPNDRFSAERPEGSISTLTIQRTEQRDSAMYRCASSSRPKERDNNNEQFFGPGTRLTVL.

The sample holds a few counts of this clonotype. This chain connects TRBV12-3 or TRBV12-4 to TRBJ2-7; 9 nucleotides agree with TRBD1. This CDR3 comprises 14 residues. The V segment lost 9 bases and the J segment 0 bases; nucleotides outside the gene matches: 6. This CDR3 is CASKGDRVSYEQYF. In nucleotides, the CDR3 is TGTGCCAGTAAGGGGGACAGGGTCTCCTACGAGCAGTACTTC.

This clonotype has a count of ten or more. V usage is TRBV11-2 and J usage is TRBJ2-1; the D gene is possibly TRBD2 (5 bases). Germline loops: CDR1 SGHAT, CDR2 FQNNGV. This CDR3 is 15 amino acids long. Trimming cost V 2 bases and J 9 bases, with 17 bases left between them. CDR3 nucleotide sequence: TGTGCCAGCAGCTTATCGGGCGAGGGTTGGAGTGAGCAGTTCTTC. Translation: CASSLSGEGWSEQFF.

V is TRBV12-3 or TRBV12-4 and J is TRBJ2-1, with 10 bases aligning to TRBD1. V was clipped by 1 base and J by 6 bases; unmatched bases: 3. The CDR3 spans 15 residues. The CDR3 DNA reads TGTGCCAGCAGTTTAGGACAGGGGGCCGTCAATGAGCAGTTCTTC. Amino acid sequence: CASSLGQGAVNEQFF.